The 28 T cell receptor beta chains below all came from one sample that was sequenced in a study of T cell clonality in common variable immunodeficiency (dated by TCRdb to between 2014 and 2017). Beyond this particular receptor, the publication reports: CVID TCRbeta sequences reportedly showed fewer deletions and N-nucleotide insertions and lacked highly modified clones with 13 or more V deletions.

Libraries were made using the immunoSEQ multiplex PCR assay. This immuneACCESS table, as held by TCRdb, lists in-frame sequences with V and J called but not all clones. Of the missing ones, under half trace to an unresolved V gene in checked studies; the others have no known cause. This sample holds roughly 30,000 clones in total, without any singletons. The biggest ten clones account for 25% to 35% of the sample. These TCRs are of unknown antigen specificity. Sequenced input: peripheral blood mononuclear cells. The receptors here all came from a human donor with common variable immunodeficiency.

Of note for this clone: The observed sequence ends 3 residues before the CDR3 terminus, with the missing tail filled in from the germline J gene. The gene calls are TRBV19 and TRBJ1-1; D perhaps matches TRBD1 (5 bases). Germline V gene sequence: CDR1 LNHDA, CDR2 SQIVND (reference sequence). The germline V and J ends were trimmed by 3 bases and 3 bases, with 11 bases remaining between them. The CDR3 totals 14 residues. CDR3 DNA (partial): TGTGCCAGTAGTATCCCAGGGATATACACTGAA. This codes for CASSIPGIYTE. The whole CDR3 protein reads CASSIPGIYTEAFF.

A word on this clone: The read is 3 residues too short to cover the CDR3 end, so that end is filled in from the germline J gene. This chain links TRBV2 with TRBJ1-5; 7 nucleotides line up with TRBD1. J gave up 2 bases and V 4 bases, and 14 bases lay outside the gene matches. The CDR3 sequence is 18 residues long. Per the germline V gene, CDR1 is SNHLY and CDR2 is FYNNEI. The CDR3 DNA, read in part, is TGTGCCAGCAGTGGGGGGACAGCCAAAAAGGATGGCAATCAGCCC. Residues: CASSGGTAKKDGNQP. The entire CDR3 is CASSGGTAKKDGNQPQHF.

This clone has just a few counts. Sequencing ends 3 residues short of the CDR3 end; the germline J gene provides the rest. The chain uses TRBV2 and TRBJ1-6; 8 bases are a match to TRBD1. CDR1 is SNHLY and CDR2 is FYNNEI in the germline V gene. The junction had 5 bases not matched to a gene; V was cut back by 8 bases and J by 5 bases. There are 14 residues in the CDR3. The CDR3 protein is CASGLTGDNSPLHF. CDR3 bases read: TGTGCCAGCGGGTTGACAGGGGATAATTCACCC.

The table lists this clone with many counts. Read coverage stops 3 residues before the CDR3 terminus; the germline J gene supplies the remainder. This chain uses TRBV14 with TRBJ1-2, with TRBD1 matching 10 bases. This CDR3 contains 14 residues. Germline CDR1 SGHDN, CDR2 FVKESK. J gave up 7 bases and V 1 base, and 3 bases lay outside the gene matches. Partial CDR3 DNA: TGTGCCAGCAGCCAAGCCCGGACAGGGGGTGGC. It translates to CASSQARTGGG. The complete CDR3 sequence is CASSQARTGGGYTF.

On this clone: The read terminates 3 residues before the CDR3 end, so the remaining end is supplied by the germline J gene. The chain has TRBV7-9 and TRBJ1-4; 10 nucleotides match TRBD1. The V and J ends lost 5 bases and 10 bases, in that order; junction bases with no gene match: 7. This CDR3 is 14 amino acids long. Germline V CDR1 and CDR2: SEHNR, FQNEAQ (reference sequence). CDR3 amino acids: CASSPGTGDGKLFF. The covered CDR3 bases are TGTGCCAGCAGCCCCGGGACAGGGGATGGAAAA.

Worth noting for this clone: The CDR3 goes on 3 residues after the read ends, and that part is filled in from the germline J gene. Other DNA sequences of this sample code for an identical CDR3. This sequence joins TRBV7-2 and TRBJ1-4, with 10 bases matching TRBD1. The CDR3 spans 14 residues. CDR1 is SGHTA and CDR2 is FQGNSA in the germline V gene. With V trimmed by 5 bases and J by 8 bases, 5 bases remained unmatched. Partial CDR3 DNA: TGTGCCAGCAGCCTGGGACAGGGGAGGGAAAAA. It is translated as CASSLGQGREK. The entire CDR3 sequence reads CASSLGQGREKLFF.

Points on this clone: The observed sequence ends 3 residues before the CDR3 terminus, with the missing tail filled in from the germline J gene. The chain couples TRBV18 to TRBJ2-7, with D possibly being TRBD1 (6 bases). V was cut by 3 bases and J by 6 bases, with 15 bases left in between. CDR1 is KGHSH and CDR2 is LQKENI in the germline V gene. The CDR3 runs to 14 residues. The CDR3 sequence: CASSPRTGSGEQYF. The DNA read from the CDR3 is TGTGCCAGCTCACCGAGAACAGGGTCCGGCGAG.

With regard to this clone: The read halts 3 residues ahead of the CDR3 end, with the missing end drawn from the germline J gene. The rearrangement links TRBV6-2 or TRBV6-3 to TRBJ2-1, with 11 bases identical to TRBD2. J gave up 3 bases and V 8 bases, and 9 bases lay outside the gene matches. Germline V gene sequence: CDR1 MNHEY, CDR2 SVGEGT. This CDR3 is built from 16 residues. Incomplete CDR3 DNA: TGTGCCAGCTTACACCGGACTAGCGGGTTCTACAATGAG. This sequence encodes CASLHRTSGFYNE. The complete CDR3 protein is CASLHRTSGFYNEQFF.

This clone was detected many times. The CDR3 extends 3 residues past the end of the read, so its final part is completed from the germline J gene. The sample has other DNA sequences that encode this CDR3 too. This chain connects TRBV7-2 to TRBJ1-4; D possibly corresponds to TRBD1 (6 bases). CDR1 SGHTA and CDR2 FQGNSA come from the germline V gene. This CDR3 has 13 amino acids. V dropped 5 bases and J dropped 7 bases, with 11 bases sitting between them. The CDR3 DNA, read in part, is TGTGCCAGCAGCCTAAACAGGGCTGAAAAA. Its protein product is CASSLNRAEK. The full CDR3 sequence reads CASSLNRAEKLFF. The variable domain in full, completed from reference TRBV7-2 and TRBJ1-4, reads GAGVSQSPSNKVTEKGKDVELRCDPISGHTALYWYRQSLGQGLEFLIYFQGNSAPDKSGLPSDRFSAERTGGSVSTLTIQRTQQEDSAVYLCASSLNRAEKLFFGSGTQLSVL.

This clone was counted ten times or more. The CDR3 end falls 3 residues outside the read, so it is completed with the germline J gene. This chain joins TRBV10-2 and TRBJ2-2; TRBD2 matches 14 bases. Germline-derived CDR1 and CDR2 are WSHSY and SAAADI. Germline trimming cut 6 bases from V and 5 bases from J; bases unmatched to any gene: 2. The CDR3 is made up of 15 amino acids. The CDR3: CASRTSGGGTGELFF. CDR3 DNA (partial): TGCGCCAGCAGGACTAGCGGGGGGGGAACCGGGGAG.

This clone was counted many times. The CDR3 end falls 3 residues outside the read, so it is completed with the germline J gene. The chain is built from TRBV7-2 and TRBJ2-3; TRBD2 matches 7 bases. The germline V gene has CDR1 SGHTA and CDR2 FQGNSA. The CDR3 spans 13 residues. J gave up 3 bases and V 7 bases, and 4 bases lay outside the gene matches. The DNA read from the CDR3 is TGTGCCAGCAACTGGGGGGGAACAGATACG. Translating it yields CASNWGGTDT. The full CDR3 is CASNWGGTDTQYF.

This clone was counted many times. The sequenced CDR3 bases are TGTGCCAGCAGTCCCCTCGACTATCGGTACGAGAATGAG. It codes for CASSPLDYRYENE. The complete CDR3 protein is CASSPLDYRYENEQFF. The chain combines TRBV6-2 or TRBV6-3 with TRBJ2-1; possibly TRBD2 for D (5 bases). The read finishes 3 residues shy of the CDR3 end, and the germline J gene is used to complete it. V shed 5 bases and J shed 7 bases, with 21 bases lying between them. This CDR3 region has 16 residues. In germline, CDR1 is MNHEY, CDR2 SVGEGT.

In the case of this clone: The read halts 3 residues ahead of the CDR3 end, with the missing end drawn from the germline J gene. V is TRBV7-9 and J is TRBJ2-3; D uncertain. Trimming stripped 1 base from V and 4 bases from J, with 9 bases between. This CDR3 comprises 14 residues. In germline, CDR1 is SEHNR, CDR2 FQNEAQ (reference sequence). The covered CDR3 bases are TGTGCCAGCAGCTTAGTTAGAGTGGCAGATACG. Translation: CASSLVRVADT. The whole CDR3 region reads CASSLVRVADTQYF.

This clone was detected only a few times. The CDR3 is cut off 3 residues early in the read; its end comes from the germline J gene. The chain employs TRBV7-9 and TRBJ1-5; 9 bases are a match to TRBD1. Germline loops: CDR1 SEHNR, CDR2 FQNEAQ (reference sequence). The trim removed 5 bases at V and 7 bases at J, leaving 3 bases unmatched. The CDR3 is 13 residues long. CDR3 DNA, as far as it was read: TGTGCCAGCAGCCGACAGGGGGAACAGCCC. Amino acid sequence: CASSRQGEQP. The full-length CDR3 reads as CASSRQGEQPQHF.

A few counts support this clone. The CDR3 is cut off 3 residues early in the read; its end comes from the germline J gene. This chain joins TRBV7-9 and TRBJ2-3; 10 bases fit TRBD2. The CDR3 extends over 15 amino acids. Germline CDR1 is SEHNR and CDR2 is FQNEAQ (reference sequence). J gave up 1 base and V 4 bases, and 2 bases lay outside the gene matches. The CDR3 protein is CASSSGTSGTDTQYF. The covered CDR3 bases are TGTGCCAGCAGCTCCGGGACTAGCGGCACAGATACG.

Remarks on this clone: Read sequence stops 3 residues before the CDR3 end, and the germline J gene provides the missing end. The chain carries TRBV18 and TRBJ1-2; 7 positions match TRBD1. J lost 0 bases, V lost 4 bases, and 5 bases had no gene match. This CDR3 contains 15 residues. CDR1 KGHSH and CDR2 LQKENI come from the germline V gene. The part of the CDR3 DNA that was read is TGTGCCAGCTCACAATCTGGGACAGCTAACTATGGC. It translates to CASSQSGTANYG. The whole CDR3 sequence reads CASSQSGTANYGYTF.

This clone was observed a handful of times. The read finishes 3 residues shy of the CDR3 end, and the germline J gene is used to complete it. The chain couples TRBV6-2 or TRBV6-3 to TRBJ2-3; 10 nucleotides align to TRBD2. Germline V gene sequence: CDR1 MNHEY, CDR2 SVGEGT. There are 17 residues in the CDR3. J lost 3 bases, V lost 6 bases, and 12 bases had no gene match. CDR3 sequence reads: CASRPTSGDWGTDTQYF. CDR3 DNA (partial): TGTGCCAGCAGGCCCACTAGCGGGGATTGGGGTACAGATACG.

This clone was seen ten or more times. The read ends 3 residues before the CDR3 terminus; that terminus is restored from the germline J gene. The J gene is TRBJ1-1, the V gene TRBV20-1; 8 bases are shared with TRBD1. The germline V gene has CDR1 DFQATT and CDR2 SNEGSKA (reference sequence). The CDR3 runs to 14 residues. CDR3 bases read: TGCAGTGCTAGAACCGACAGGGGTGAGGAAGAA. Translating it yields CSARTDRGEEE. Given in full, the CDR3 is CSARTDRGEEEAFF.

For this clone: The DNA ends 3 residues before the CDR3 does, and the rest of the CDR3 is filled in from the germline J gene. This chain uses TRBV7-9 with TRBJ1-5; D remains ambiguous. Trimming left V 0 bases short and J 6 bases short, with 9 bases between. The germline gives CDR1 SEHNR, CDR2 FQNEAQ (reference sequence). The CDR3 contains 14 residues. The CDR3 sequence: CASSLASGFQPQHF. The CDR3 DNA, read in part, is TGTGCCAGCAGCTTAGCTTCAGGCTTTCAGCCC.

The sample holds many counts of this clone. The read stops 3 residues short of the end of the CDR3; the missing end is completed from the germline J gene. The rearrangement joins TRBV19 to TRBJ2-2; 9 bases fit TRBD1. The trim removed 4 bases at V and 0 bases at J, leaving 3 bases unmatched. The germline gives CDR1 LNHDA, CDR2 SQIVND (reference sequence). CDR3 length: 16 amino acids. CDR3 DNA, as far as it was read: TGTGCCAGTAGTAACCGACAGGGGGCGAACACCGGGGAG. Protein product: CASSNRQGANTGE. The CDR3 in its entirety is CASSNRQGANTGELFF.

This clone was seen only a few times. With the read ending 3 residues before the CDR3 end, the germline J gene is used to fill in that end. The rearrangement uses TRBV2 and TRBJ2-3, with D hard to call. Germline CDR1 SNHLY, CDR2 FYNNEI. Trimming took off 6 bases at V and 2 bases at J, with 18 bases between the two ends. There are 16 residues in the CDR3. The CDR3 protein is CASREVYLIATDTQYF. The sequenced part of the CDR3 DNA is TGTGCCAGCAGAGAGGTCTATCTGATAGCCACAGATACG.

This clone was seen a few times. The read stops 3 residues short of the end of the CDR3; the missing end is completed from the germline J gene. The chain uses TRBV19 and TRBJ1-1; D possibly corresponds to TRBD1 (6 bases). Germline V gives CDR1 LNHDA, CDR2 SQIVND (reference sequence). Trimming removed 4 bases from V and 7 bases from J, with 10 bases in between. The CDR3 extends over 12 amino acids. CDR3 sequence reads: CASSTPGVEAFF. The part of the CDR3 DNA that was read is TGTGCCAGTAGTACCCCAGGGGTTGAA.

Incomplete CDR3 DNA: TGTGCCAGCAGCTTACCGGGGGGGCTTAATGAG. It specifies CASSLPGGLNE. The CDR3 as a whole reads CASSLPGGLNEQFF. The J gene is TRBJ2-1, the V gene TRBV7-3; 8 bases match TRBD2. The missing CDR3 end, 3 residues past where the read stops, is filled in from the germline J gene. The germline V gene has CDR1 SGHTA and CDR2 FQGTGA. J gave up 7 bases and V 2 bases, and 4 bases lay outside the gene matches. The CDR3 is made up of 14 amino acids.

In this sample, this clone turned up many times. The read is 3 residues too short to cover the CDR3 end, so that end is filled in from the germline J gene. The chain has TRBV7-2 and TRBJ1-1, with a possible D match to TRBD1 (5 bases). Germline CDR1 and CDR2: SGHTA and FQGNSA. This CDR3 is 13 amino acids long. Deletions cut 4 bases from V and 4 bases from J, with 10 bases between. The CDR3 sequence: CASSSQGGTEAFF. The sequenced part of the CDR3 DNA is TGTGCCAGCAGCTCCCAGGGAGGCACTGAA.

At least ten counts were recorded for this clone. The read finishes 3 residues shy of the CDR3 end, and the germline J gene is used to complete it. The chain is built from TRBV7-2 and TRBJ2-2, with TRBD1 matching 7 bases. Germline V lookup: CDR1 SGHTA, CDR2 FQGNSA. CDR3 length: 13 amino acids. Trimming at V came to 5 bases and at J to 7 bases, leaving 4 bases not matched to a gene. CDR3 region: CASSVQGNGELFF. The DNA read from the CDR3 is TGTGCCAGCAGCGTACAGGGGAACGGGGAG. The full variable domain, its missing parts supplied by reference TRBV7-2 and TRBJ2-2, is GAGVSQSPSNKVTEKGKDVELRCDPISGHTALYWYRQSLGQGLEFLIYFQGNSAPDKSGLPSDRFSAERTGGSVSTLTIQRTQQEDSAVYLCASSVQGNGELFFGEGSRLTVL.

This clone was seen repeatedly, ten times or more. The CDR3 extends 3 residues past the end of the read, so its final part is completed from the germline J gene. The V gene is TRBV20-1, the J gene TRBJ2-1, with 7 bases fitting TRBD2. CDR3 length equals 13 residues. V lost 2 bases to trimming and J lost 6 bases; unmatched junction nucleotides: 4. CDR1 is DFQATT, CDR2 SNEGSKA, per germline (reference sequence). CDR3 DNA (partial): TGCAGTGCTAGATCGTCTAGCGGCAATGAG. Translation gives CSARSSSGNE. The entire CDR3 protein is CSARSSSGNEQFF.

CDR3 DNA, as far as it was read: TGTGCCAGCAGTTCGGGACTAGGACTTGCAGATACG. Residues: CASSSGLGLADT. The full CDR3 is CASSSGLGLADTQYF. The chain couples TRBV6-2 or TRBV6-3 to TRBJ2-3; TRBD2 matches at 8 bases. The read terminates 3 residues before the CDR3 end, so the remaining end is supplied by the germline J gene. J lost 4 bases, V lost 4 bases, and 7 bases had no gene match. CDR3 size: 15 residues. The germline gives CDR1 MNHEY, CDR2 SVGEGT.

CDR3 DNA, as far as it was read: TGTGCCAGCAGATTTGAGGGGAGCGAGACC. Translation gives CASRFEGSET. The whole CDR3 reads CASRFEGSETQYF. The chain uses TRBV7-9 and TRBJ2-5; D possibly matches TRBD1 or TRBD2 (5 bases each). Read data end 3 residues before the CDR3 end; the end is taken from the germline J gene. CDR1 is SEHNR, CDR2 FQNEAQ, per germline (reference sequence). This CDR3 is built from 13 residues. V was cut by 6 bases and J by 5 bases, with 13 bases left in between.